Presented here are 24 T cell receptor beta chains from one specimen sequenced in a study of blood T cells in healthy people across ages. A sample-barcoded 5' primer and a J-beta primer mix were used in a second PCR of about 6 to 11 cycles. TCRdb itself ran the 5' RACE reads through MiXCR, one entry per CDR3 protein. The sample shows 550,000 to 750,000 distinct CDR3 sequences, 20% to 25% of them seen only once. Sequencing was done on a sample of blood. The receptors here all came from a man between 65 and 85 years old in good health.

This clonotype came up a few times. This rearrangement joins TRBV5-6 to TRBJ2-1, with 8 bases aligning to TRBD1. From germline, CDR1 is SGHDT and CDR2 YYEEEE. The CDR3 extends over 17 amino acids. Unmatched junction bases numbered 15, after V lost 3 bases and J lost 7 bases. CDR3 coding DNA: TGTGCCAGCAGCTCGGACAGGGCGAGAGTTTCCAGTAATGAGCAGTTCTTC. Translation: CASSSDRARVSSNEQFF. Full variable domain (remainder filled in from reference TRBV5-6 and TRBJ2-1): DAGVTQSPTHLIKTRGQQVTLRCSPKSGHDTVSWYQQALGQGPQFIFQYYEEEERQRGNFPDRFSGHQFPNYSSELNVNALLLGDSALYLCASSSDRARVSSNEQFFGPGTRLTVL.

This clonotype was picked up a small number of times. V gene TRBV28 combines with J gene TRBJ2-7; TRBD1 matches at 9 bases. The CDR3 runs 16 residues. Germline V CDR1 and CDR2: MDHEN, SYDVKM. Germline trimming cut 3 bases from V and 0 bases from J; bases unmatched to any gene: 6. CDR3 in DNA: TGTGCCAGCAGTTTCAGACAGGGGGTGCCCTCCTACGAGCAGTACTTC. Its translation: CASSFRQGVPSYEQYF.

This chain uses TRBV10-3 with TRBJ2-7, with 8 bases that match TRBD1. CDR3 size: 14 residues. The V and J ends lost 4 bases and 4 bases, in that order; junction bases with no gene match: 6. Germline CDR1 and CDR2: ENHRY and SYGVKD. The CDR3 nucleotides are TGTGCCATCAGTGGGGGGGACAGGCTGTACGAGCAGTACTTC. Translated: CAISGGDRLYEQYF.

Only a few counts were recorded for this clonotype. The CDR3 nucleotides read TGTGCCAGCAGCTTGGGGGCCCAATTGACCGGGGAGCTGTTTTTT. Its protein is CASSLGAQLTGELFF. The chain links TRBV7-2 to TRBJ2-2; D is perhaps TRBD1 (6 bases). V dropped 3 bases and J dropped 5 bases, with 13 bases sitting between them. Germline V gene lookup returns CDR1 SGHTA and CDR2 FQGNSA. This CDR3 is 15 amino acids long.

This chain uses TRBV28 with TRBJ1-2, with D possibly matching TRBD1 (6 bases). This CDR3 has 16 residues. The germline CDR1 and CDR2 sequences are MDHEN and SYDVKM. V lost 5 bases, J lost 3 bases, and 19 bases lay in between. This chain's CDR3 is CASSGADLDSYYGYTF. CDR3 in DNA: TGTGCCAGCAGTGGGGCTGACCTGGACAGCTACTATGGCTACACCTTC.

This clonotype was counted many times. CDR3 sequence (DNA): TGTGCCAGCAGCTACGGACAGGGCCGGGAGACCCAGTACTTC. It is translated as CASSYGQGRETQYF. The chain couples TRBV13 to TRBJ2-5; TRBD1 matches at 8 bases. V was pared by 4 bases and J by 5 bases, with 6 bases of the junction left unmatched. Germline lookup yields CDR1 PRHDT and CDR2 FYEKMQ (reference sequence). The CDR3 covers 14 residues.

This clonotype was found a few times. The CDR3 nucleotides read TGTGCCAGCAGTCCTTCCCGGACCTCGACCCGAGAGACCCAGTACTTC. It specifies CASSPSRTSTRETQYF. This chain links TRBV2 with TRBJ2-5; D uncertain. Germline V gene sequence: CDR1 SNHLY, CDR2 FYNNEI. V was pared by 5 bases and J by 4 bases, with 20 bases between. This CDR3 spans 16 amino acids.

This clonotype has more than one count but fewer than ten. This chain joins TRBV7-2 and TRBJ1-2; 9 positions match TRBD1. Germline assignment: CDR1 SGHTA and CDR2 FQGNSA. Germline trimming cut 3 bases from V and 4 bases from J; bases unmatched to any gene: 3. This CDR3 spans 14 amino acids. This CDR3 is CASSLDRGPYGYTF. The CDR3 DNA reads TGTGCCAGCAGCTTGGACAGGGGCCCCTATGGCTACACCTTC.

This clonotype occurred once. The J gene is TRBJ2-7, the V gene TRBV5-1; 10 bases are a match to TRBD2. Germline lookup yields CDR1 SGHRS and CDR2 YFSETQ. The length of the CDR3 is 16 residues. J gave up 4 bases and V 4 bases, and 11 bases lay outside the gene matches. The CDR3 protein is CASSERGLAGVYEQYF. The CDR3 nucleotides are TGCGCCAGCAGCGAGAGGGGTCTAGCGGGAGTTTACGAGCAGTACTTC.

The V call is TRBV7-8, the J call TRBJ1-5; the match to TRBD1 covers 9 bases. This CDR3 has 16 residues. Germline CDR1 is SGHVS and CDR2 is FQNEAQ. After removal of 0 bases from V and 0 bases from J, the junction contained 0 bases not matched to a gene. As DNA, the CDR3 is TGTGCCAGCAGCTTAGCGGGACAGGGTAGCAATCAGCCCCAGCATTTT. As protein: CASSLAGQGSNQPQHF.

The genes are TRBV29-1 and TRBJ2-5; TRBD1 matches at 7 bases. The last part of the DNA fits TRBJ2-7 better; the J call may be wrong. Germline V gives CDR1 SQVTM, CDR2 ANQGSEA. The CDR3 totals 14 residues. The CDR3 DNA sequence: TGCAGCGTTGTGGAGCACAGGGGAAGCGACGAGCAGTACTTC. Amino acids: CSVVEHRGSDEQYF.

The chain links TRBV15 to TRBJ2-1; 14 bases fit TRBD2. J gave up 10 bases and V 3 bases, and 8 bases lay outside the gene matches. The CDR3 totals 16 residues. CDR1 is LNHNV and CDR2 is YYDKDF in the germline V gene (reference sequence). The CDR3 region has the DNA TGTGCCACCAGCAGCCGAAGGGGACTAGCGGGAGTCGAGCAGTTCTTC. Protein sequence: CATSSRRGLAGVEQFF.

The chain recombines TRBV5-4 with TRBJ1-2; 10 bases match TRBD1. The V and J ends lost 0 bases and 6 bases, in that order; junction bases with no gene match: 2. The length of the CDR3 is 14 residues. Germline V gene sequence: CDR1 SGHNT, CDR2 YYREEE (reference sequence). CDR3 nucleotides: TGTGCCAGCAGCTTGGTAGACAGGGGGCATGGCTACACCTTC. Its protein product is CASSLVDRGHGYTF.

This clonotype was picked up a small number of times. This chain uses TRBV9 with TRBJ2-2; a weak D match, TRBD2 (6 bases). Deletions cut 0 bases from V and 2 bases from J, with 11 bases between. This CDR3 comprises 16 residues. CDR1 is SGDLS and CDR2 is YYNGEE in the germline V gene. The CDR3 DNA reads TGTGCCAGCAGCGTAGGGAGGGGTGACAACACCGGGGAGCTGTTTTTT. The encoded protein is CASSVGRGDNTGELFF.

The genes are TRBV5-1 and TRBJ1-2; a weak D match, TRBD1 (5 bases). There are 12 residues in the CDR3. V lost 1 base, J lost 6 bases, and 7 bases lay in between. Germline V gene sequence: CDR1 SGHRS, CDR2 YFSETQ. CDR3 nucleotides: TGCGCCAGCAGCTTGCGGGGGGATGGCTACACCTTC. It codes for CASSLRGDGYTF.

J is TRBJ2-5 and V is TRBV20-1; TRBD2 agrees at 8 bases. This CDR3 spans 15 amino acids. Germline trimming cut 3 bases from V and 2 bases from J; bases unmatched to any gene: 8. CDR1 is DFQATT and CDR2 is SNEGSKA in the germline V gene (reference sequence). CDR3 bases: TGCAGTGCTAGGGCCCTACGGGGGGGACAAGAGACCCAGTACTTC. Its protein is CSARALRGGQETQYF.

The gene calls are TRBV28 and TRBJ1-4; D is undetermined. Germline V gene sequence: CDR1 MDHEN, CDR2 SYDVKM. The germline V and J ends were trimmed by 2 bases and 1 base, with 11 bases remaining between them. The CDR3 contains 16 residues. The CDR3 DNA reads TGTGCCAGCAGTTTAGGGATCCGAAGAACTAATGAAAAACTGTTTTTT. Amino acids: CASSLGIRRTNEKLFF.

This chain connects TRBV6-6 to TRBJ2-5; TRBD1 aligns across 9 bases. This CDR3 is 14 amino acids long. J was trimmed by 1 base and V by 7 bases; bases with no gene match: 4. The germline gives CDR1 MNHNY, CDR2 SVGAGI (reference sequence). CDR3 in amino acids: CASNDRGAQETQYF. The CDR3 DNA sequence: TGTGCCAGCAACGACAGGGGGGCCCAAGAGACCCAGTACTTC.

This clonotype came up a few times. This sequence joins TRBV9 and TRBJ2-5, with no clear D. This CDR3 contains 16 residues. V lost 0 bases and J 4 bases, leaving 16 bases between the germline ends. The germline V gene encodes CDR1 SGDLS and CDR2 YYNGEE. CDR3 loop: CASSVVATGGRETQYF. The CDR3 DNA follows: TGTGCCAGCAGCGTAGTTGCTACTGGCGGTCGAGAGACCCAGTACTTC.

The chain links TRBV5-1 to TRBJ2-1; 11 bases match TRBD2. The CDR3 covers 16 residues. Germline assignment: CDR1 SGHRS and CDR2 YFSETQ. Trimming took 4 bases from V and 8 from J; bases not matched to a gene: 11. CDR3 DNA: TGCGCCAGCAGCCCAGGACTAGCGGGCATAGGGGATGAGCAGTTCTTC. It codes for CASSPGLAGIGDEQFF.

The rearrangement links TRBV3-1 to TRBJ2-1, with TRBD2 identical over 11 bases. The CDR3 is made up of 16 amino acids. V trimming: 1 base; J trimming: 5 bases; junction bases outside the gene matches: 4. The germline V gene has CDR1 LGHDT and CDR2 YNNKEL (reference sequence). CDR3 DNA: TGTGCCAGCAGCCAAGGACTGACTAGCGGGAACAATGAGCAGTTCTTC. As protein: CASSQGLTSGNNEQFF.

In this sample, this clonotype turned up once. The chain joins TRBV20-1 to TRBJ2-2; TRBD1 might be the D (5 bases). This CDR3 region has 15 residues. Trimming stripped 2 bases from V and 3 bases from J, with 13 bases between. CDR1 DFQATT and CDR2 SNEGSKA come from the germline V gene (reference sequence). CDR3 loop: CSARSWGLDTGELFF. CDR3 DNA sequence: TGCAGTGCTAGATCTTGGGGCCTCGACACCGGGGAGCTGTTTTTT.

This clonotype was picked up a small number of times. The chain combines TRBV3-1 with TRBJ2-2; TRBD2 agrees at 12 bases. Trimming took 2 bases from V and 0 from J; bases not matched to a gene: 4. This CDR3 region has 18 residues. Germline CDR1 LGHDT, CDR2 YNNKEL (reference sequence). Here the CDR3 reads CASSQFTSGRTNTGELFF. CDR3 nucleotides: TGTGCCAGCAGCCAATTCACTAGCGGGAGGACGAACACCGGGGAGCTGTTTTTT.

The genes are TRBV5-1 and TRBJ1-1, with D tentatively TRBD1 (6 bases). The CDR3 is 14 residues long. Germline lookup yields CDR1 SGHRS and CDR2 YFSETQ. The ends were cut back, 3 bases at V and 3 bases at J, with 12 bases in the middle. The CDR3 protein is CASSSTGLDTEAFF. Written as DNA, the CDR3 is TGCGCCAGCAGCTCGACAGGATTGGACACTGAAGCTTTCTTT.